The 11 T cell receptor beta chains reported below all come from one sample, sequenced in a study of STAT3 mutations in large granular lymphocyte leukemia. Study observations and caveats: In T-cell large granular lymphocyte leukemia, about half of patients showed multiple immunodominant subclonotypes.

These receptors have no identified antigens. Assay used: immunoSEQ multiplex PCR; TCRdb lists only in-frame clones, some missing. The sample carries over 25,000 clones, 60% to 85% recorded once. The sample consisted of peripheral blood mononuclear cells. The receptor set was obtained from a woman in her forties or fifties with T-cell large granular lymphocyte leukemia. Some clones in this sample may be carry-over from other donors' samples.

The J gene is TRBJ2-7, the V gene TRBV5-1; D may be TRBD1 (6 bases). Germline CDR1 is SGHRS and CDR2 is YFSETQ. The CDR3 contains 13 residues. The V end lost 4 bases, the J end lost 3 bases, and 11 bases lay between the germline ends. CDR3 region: CASSSTDSYEQYF. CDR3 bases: TGCGCCAGCAGCAGTACGGACAGCTACGAGCAGTACTTC.

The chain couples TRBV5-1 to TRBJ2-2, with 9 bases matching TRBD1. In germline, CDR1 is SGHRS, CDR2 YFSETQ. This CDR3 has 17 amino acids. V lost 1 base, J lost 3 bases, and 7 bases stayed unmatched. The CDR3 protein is CASSLIIQGADTGELFF. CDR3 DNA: TGCGCCAGCAGCTTGATTATACAGGGGGCGGACACCGGGGAGCTGTTTTTT.

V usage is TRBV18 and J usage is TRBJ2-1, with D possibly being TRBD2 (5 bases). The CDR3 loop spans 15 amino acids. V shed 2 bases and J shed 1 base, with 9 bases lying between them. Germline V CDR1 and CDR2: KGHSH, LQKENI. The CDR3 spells CASSPSGLSYNEQFF. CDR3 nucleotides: TGTGCCAGCTCACCATCTGGACTTTCCTACAATGAGCAGTTCTTC.

The CDR3 sequence is CASSQVGNRGTQETQYF. CDR3 in DNA: TGTGCCAGCAGCCAAGTGGGGAATCGGGGGACACAAGAGACCCAGTACTTC. This chain connects TRBV4-2 to TRBJ2-5; either TRBD1 or TRBD2 may supply D (6 bases each). Trimming cost V 1 base and J 2 bases, with 17 bases left between them. Germline V gene lookup returns CDR1 LGHNA and CDR2 YNFKEQ. This CDR3 has 17 amino acids.

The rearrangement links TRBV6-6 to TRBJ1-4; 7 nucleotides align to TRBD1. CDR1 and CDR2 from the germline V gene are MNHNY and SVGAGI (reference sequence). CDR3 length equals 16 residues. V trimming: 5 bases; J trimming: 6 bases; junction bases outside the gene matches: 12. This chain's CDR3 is CASSLRQGVIDEKLFF. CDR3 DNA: TGTGCCAGCAGTCTTAGACAGGGCGTGATTGATGAAAAACTGTTTTTT.

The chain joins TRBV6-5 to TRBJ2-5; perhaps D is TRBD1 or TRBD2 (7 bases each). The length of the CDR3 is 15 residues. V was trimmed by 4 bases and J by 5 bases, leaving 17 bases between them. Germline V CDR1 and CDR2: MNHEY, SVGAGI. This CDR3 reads CASSSSRGGSETQYF. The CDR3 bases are TGTGCCAGCAGTTCTTCCAGGGGGGGCTCGGAGACCCAGTACTTC.

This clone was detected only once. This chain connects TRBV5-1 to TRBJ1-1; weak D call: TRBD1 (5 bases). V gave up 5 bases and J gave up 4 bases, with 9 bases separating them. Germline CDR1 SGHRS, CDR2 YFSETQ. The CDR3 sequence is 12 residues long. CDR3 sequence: CASRQGGTEAFF. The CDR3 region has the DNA TGCGCCAGCAGGCAGGGTGGCACTGAAGCTTTCTTT.

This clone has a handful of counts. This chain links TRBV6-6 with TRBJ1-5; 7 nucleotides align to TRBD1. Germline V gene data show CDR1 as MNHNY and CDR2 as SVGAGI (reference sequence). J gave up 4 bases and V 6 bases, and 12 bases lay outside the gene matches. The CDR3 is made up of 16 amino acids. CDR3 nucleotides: TGTGCCAGCAGACCCGGGACAGCCGTCCTTAATCAGCCCCAGCATTTT. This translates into CASRPGTAVLNQPQHF.

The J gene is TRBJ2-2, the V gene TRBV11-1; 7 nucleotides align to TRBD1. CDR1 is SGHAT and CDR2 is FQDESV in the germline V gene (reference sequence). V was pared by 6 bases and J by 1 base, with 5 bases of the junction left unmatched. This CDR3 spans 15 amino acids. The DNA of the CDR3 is TGTGCCAGCAGGTTCCACAGGGGGAACACCGGGGAGCTGTTTTTT. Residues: CASRFHRGNTGELFF.

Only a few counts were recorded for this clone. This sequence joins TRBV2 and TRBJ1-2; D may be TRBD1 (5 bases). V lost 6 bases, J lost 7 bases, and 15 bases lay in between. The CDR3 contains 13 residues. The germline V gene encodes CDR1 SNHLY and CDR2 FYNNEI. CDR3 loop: CASRGEGVAGYTF. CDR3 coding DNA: TGTGCCAGCAGGGGCGAAGGGGTGGCTGGCTACACCTTC.

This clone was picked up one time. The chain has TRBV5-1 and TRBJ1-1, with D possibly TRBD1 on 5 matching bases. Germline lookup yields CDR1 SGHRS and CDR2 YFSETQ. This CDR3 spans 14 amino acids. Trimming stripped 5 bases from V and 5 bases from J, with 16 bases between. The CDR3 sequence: CASRWIGAGTEAFF. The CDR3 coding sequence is TGCGCCAGCAGGTGGATCGGGGCAGGGACTGAAGCTTTCTTT.